This T cell receptor beta chain was retrieved from a study of cytomegalovirus exposure and HLA in healthy donors. The CDR3 is 13 residues long. Per the germline V gene, CDR1 is SNHLY and CDR2 is FYNNEI. V was pared by 4 bases and J by 0 bases, with 7 bases between. PCR used 60 Vbeta primers and 13 Jbeta primers. Using immunoSEQ multiplex PCR, the repertoire was profiled, and TCRdb retains in-frame clones only, with some absent. The profile shows approximately 89,000 clones, 70% to 85% of them singletons. In regard to this clone: Its antigen is not known.

Findings and caveats of the study: Across HLA loci, a later analysis found differing TCR association rates, with DRB1 most and HLA-C fewest. Across all donors, roughly uniform sequencing depth was an assumption of the presence/absence analyses. An analysis was carried out at a later point. It showed that HLA-associated TCR beta chains were more clonally expanded than equally common non-associated chains.

The receptor was derived from a human donor in good health. The sample taken for sequencing was PBMCs. V usage is TRBV2 and J usage is TRBJ2-7, with D maybe TRBD1 (5 bases). In DNA form, the CDR3 reads TGTGCCAGCAGTGGGGGCAGCTCCTACGAGCAGTACTTC. This gives the protein CASSGGSSYEQYF.